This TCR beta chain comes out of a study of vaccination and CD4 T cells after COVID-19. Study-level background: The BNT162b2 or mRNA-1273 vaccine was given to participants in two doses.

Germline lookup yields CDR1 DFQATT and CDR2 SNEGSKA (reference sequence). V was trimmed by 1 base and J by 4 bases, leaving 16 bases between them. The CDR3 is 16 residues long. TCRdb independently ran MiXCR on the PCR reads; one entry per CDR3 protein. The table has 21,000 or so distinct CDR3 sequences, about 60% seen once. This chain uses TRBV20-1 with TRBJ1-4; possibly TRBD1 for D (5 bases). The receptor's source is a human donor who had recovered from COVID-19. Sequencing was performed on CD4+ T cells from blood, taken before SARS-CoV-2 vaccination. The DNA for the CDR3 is TGCAGTGCTAGAGGAGGGGTAGGACAAATTAATGAAAAACTGTTTTTT. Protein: CSARGGVGQINEKLFF.